The T cell receptor (beta chain) under discussion was sequenced for a study of T cell repertoires and HLA-DP antigens. Overall study context: Transduced HeLa cells presented HLA-DP to CD4+ T cells. Average DNA input: roughly 200 ng for CD137+CD4+ sorts, about 1,300 ng pre-culture.

Germline V gene data show CDR1 as SGHRS and CDR2 as YFSETQ. After removal of 5 bases from V and 0 bases from J, the junction contained 6 bases not matched to a gene. The CDR3 runs to 15 residues. To note about this clone: Its target is unknown.

Generated by immunoSEQ multiplex PCR, the TCRdb table keeps only in-frame clones and is missing some. Of roughly 73,000 clones in the sample, around four fifths were seen once. Untouched CD4+ T cells were bead-isolated from PBMC at approximately 98% purity. The source material was CD4+ T cells from PBMCs. V and J are TRBV5-1 and TRBJ2-3, with 7 bases identical to TRBD1. The sequence came from a man between 60 and 75 years old in good health and CMV-seronegative. DNA for the CDR3: TGCGCCAGCAGGGACGACAGGGTTAGCACAGATACGCAGTATTTT. Translation: CASRDDRVSTDTQYF.